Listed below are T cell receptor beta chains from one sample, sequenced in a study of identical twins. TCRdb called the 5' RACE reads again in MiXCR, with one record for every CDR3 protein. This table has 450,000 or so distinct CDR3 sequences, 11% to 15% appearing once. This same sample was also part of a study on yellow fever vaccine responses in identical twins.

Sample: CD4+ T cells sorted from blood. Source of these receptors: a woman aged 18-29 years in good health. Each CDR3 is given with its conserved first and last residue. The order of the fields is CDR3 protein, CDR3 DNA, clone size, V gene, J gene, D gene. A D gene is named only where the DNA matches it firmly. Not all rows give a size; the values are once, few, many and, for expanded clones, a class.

CASSFYGDRATGWSQYEQFF	TGTGCCAGCAGTTTTTACGGCGACAGGGCGACGGGATGGTCCCAATATGAGCAGTTCTTC	-	TRBV12-3/TRBV12-4	TRBJ2-1	TRBD1
CASSLFQLENTEAFF	TGTGCCAGCAGTCTCTTCCAGCTAGAGAACACTGAAGCTTTCTTT	few	TRBV11-2	TRBJ1-1	-
CASSSRVRGNIEAFF	TGTGCCAGCAGCTCCAGGGTCCGGGGTAACATTGAAGCTTTCTTT	-	TRBV7-9	TRBJ1-1	-
CASSRGLAGGNTGELFF	TGTGCCAGCAGCCGGGGACTAGCGGGGGGCAACACCGGGGAGCTGTTTTTT	-	TRBV7-2	TRBJ2-2	TRBD2
CSVAGTGERAFF	TGCAGCGTTGCCGGGACAGGAGAGCGGGCTTTCTTT	-	TRBV29-1	TRBJ1-1	TRBD1
CCARDPGTEKNYEQYF	TGCTGTGCTAGAGATCCCGGGACAGAAAAGAACTACGAGCAGTACTTC	few	TRBV20-1	TRBJ2-7	TRBD1
CASSSTTGSNYGYTF	TGCGCCAGCAGCTCGACGACAGGATCTAACTATGGCTACACCTTC	many	TRBV5-1	TRBJ1-2	-
CASSWGGVGTDTQYF	TGTGCCAGCAGTTGGGGCGGGGTGGGTACAGATACGCAGTATTTT	-	TRBV28	TRBJ2-3	-
CASRTPPGGELFF	TGTGCCAGCAGGACCCCCCCTGGCGGGGAGCTGTTTTTT	-	TRBV28	TRBJ2-2	-
CAKGTGQGELFF	TGTGCCAAAGGGACAGGCCAAGGGGAGCTGTTTTTT	-	TRBV10-3	TRBJ2-2	TRBD1
CASSQSNLGRDQTYNEQFF	TGTGCCAGCAGCCAAAGTAATTTGGGACGGGACCAGACCTACAATGAGCAGTTCTTC	-	TRBV3-1	TRBJ2-1	-
CASSVPAGETQYF	TGTGCCAGCAGCGTTCCAGCGGGAGAGACCCAGTACTTC	-	TRBV9	TRBJ2-5	-
CASSSESAATGELFF	TGCGCCAGCAGCTCCGAGAGTGCCGCTACCGGGGAGCTGTTTTTT	many	TRBV5-1	TRBJ2-2	-
CASYLNESSGVKDTQYF	TGTGCCAGCTATCTGAATGAGTCTAGCGGGGTGAAAGATACGCAGTATTTT	-	TRBV6-1	TRBJ2-3	TRBD2
CASSSPLGAPYYEQYF	TGTGCCAGCAGCTCCCCCCTGGGGGCCCCCTACTACGAGCAGTACTTC	-	TRBV11-1	TRBJ2-7	-
CASNPRGGTQNYEQYF	TGTGCCAGCAATCCTAGGGGGGGGACTCAAAACTACGAGCAGTACTTC	-	TRBV6-1	TRBJ2-7	-
CASSLFGGYEQYF	TGTGCCAGCAGTTTATTTGGGGGCTACGAGCAGTACTTC	-	TRBV28	TRBJ2-7	-
CSASISTGAYNEQFF	TGCAGTGCTAGTATCTCGACAGGAGCCTACAATGAGCAGTTCTTC	-	TRBV20-1	TRBJ2-1	-
CASSLTGTYNSPLHF	TGTGCCAGCAGCCTGACAGGGACCTATAATTCACCCCTCCACTTT	few	TRBV5-6	TRBJ1-6	TRBD1
CASSLAGEQGNEQFF	TGTGCCAGCAGCCTAGCGGGGGAACAGGGAAATGAGCAGTTCTTC	-	TRBV3-1	TRBJ2-1	TRBD2
CSASPSGTYEQYF	TGCAGTGCTAGTCCGAGCGGTACCTACGAGCAGTACTTC	-	TRBV20-1	TRBJ2-7	-
CASSLQGGLGYTF	TGTGCCAGCAGCTTACAGGGGGGATTGGGCTACACCTTC	-	TRBV5-6	TRBJ1-2	TRBD1